The source of this T cell receptor beta chain is a study of blood T cell repertoires in COVID-19. Across the study: The origin of the acute and convalescent COVID-19 samples was the United States, Italy and Spain.

This table comes from immunoSEQ multiplex PCR, and its TCRdb copy is limited to in-frame clones, with some not included. The sample holds about 180,000 clones, approximately 90% seen once. The CDR3 contains 11 residues. The germline gives CDR1 MDHEN, CDR2 SYDVKM. V was shortened by 10 bases and J by 7 bases, with 14 bases between the two germline ends. The TCR comes from a woman in her thirties with acute or convalescent COVID-19. The rearrangement links TRBV28 to TRBJ2-7; possibly TRBD2 for D (5 bases). Sequenced input: peripheral blood. The CDR3 region has the DNA TGTGCCACCGGGGATCTTCGGGAGCAGTACTTC. Translated: CATGDLREQYF.